A selection of T cell receptor beta chains follows, all from one sample in a study. TCRdb ran MiXCR on the 5' RACE reads and lists one entry per CDR3 protein. In the table there are roughly 42,000 distinct CDR3 sequences, 30% of which are singletons. Sequencing input: tumor-infiltrating memory CD4+ T cells sorted from the breast tumor. Receptors originate from a female donor with breast cancer. Each CDR3 is given with its conserved first and last residue. A D gene is named only where the DNA matches it firmly. Clone size is given for some rows only: seen once, a few or many times, or a class if the clone is expanded.

>TRBJ2-3|TRBV5-1|-|medium-sized
TGCGCCAGCAGCTTGGGGGCACTGGGAGATACGCAGTATTTT
CASSLGALGDTQYF
>TRBJ1-4|TRBV12-3/TRBV12-4|TRBD1|-
TGTGCCAGCAGTCCTTACAGGGGGCAGGATGAAAAACTGTTTTTT
CASSPYRGQDEKLFF
>TRBJ2-3|TRBV9|-|many
TGTGCCAGCAGCGTTGTCTCTACAGATACGCAGTATTTT
CASSVVSTDTQYF
>TRBJ2-1|TRBV27|TRBD2|-
TGTGCCAGCAGTCCCTCTTACCGGGGGGAGAATGAGCAGTTCTTC
CASSPSYRGENEQFF
>TRBJ2-7|TRBV10-3|-|few
TGTGCCATCAGTGAGTCGGGTTACCACGAGCAGTACTTC
CAISESGYHEQYF
>TRBJ1-5|TRBV28|TRBD1|-
TGTGCCAGCAGATATTGGACAGGGGATAGCAATCAGCCCCAGCATTTT
CASRYWTGDSNQPQHF
>TRBJ2-7|TRBV15|TRBD1|-
TGTGCCACCAGCAGAGAAGACTTCGACAGGGGGCAGGTCGAACAGTACTTC
CATSREDFDRGQVEQYF
>TRBJ2-3|TRBV10-2|-|-
TGCGCCAGCAGTGAGTCTGGGTGGGGAGATACGCAGTATTTT
CASSESGWGDTQYF
>TRBJ2-3|TRBV5-1|TRBD2|-
TGCGCCAGCAGCTACTCGGGACTAGCCCGCACAGATACGCAGTATTTT
CASSYSGLARTDTQYF
>TRBJ2-2|TRBV5-1|-|once
TGCGCCAGCAGCACCGGGACCGTCGGGGAGCTGTTTTTT
CASSTGTVGELFF
>TRBJ2-1|TRBV13|TRBD2|-
TGTGCCAGCAGTCCACCGACTAGCGGGGGCCGCAATGAGCAGTTCTTC
CASSPPTSGGRNEQFF
>TRBJ2-2|TRBV7-6|-|-
TGTGCCAGCAGCCCTGGACATGCGAACACCGGGGAGCTGTTTTTT
CASSPGHANTGELFF
>TRBJ1-3|TRBV6-5|-|-
TGTGCCAGCTCACAAATCGAAACAGCCTCTGGAAACACCATATATTTT
CASSQIETASGNTIYF
>TRBJ2-3|TRBV6-2/TRBV6-3|TRBD1|few
TGTGCCAGCAGACACGGACAGGGGGGGATGGCAGATACGCAGTATTTT
CASRHGQGGMADTQYF
>TRBJ2-1|TRBV20-1|TRBD2|-
TGCAGTGTTTTAGCCTATAGCGGGAGGAATGAGCAGTTCTTC
CSVLAYSGRNEQFF
>TRBJ1-5|TRBV20-1|-|many
TGCAGTGCCGCAAGGAGCAATCAGCCCCAGCATTTT
CSAARSNQPQHF
>TRBJ2-7|TRBV20-1|-|few
TGCAGTGCTAGTTCCGTCTACGAGCAGTACTTC
CSASSVYEQYF
>TRBJ2-1|TRBV4-3|TRBD2|-
TGCGCCAGCAGCCAAGGGGTTAGCGGGAGGTTAGGAAATGAGCAGTTCTTC
CASSQGVSGRLGNEQFF
>TRBJ2-3|TRBV6-1|TRBD1|-
TGTGCCAGCACTCGGACAGGGGCGGTAGATACGCAGTATTTT
CASTRTGAVDTQYF
>TRBJ2-1|TRBV6-2/TRBV6-3|TRBD2|-
TGTGCCAGCAGACCAACACTAGCGCCGCCGTTCTTC
CASRPTLAPPFF
>TRBJ2-3|TRBV27|-|-
TGTGCCAGCAGTTTACCGGGCGGTCTAACTAGCACAGATACGCAGTATTTT
CASSLPGGLTSTDTQYF
>TRBJ2-1|TRBV24-1|-|few
TGTGCCACCAGTGATGACAGTCACTCCTACAATGAGCAGTTCTTC
CATSDDSHSYNEQFF
>TRBJ2-3|TRBV7-9|-|-
TGTGCCAGCAGCCCAGGACCACCAGATACGCAGTATTTT
CASSPGPPDTQYF
>TRBJ1-5|TRBV7-9|-|-
TGTGCCAGCAGCTTTAGTGGGGGGGCTGGAAGCAATCAGCCCCAGCATTTT
CASSFSGGAGSNQPQHF
>TRBJ2-5|TRBV5-1|-|-
TGCGCCAGCAGCTTGGAGGGGGAAGAGACCCAGTACTTC
CASSLEGEETQYF
>TRBJ2-7|TRBV27|-|few
TGTGCCAGCAGTTTAGGGGCTTCCTACGAGCAGTACTTC
CASSLGASYEQYF
>TRBJ2-1|TRBV4-1|-|-
TGCGCCAGCAGCCAGAACAATGAGCAGTTCTTC
CASSQNNEQFF
>TRBJ2-7|TRBV6-5|TRBD1|-
TGTGCCAGCAGTTACTCGGGGACAGGGAGCGAGCAGTACTTC
CASSYSGTGSEQYF
>TRBJ2-1|TRBV6-6|-|few
TGTGCCAGCAGTTACGGGGCGGGTGAGCAGTTCTTC
CASSYGAGEQFF